The T cell receptor (beta chain) described here comes from a study of spatial heterogeneity in lung cancer. Study summary: There were, on average, more than nine raw-read appearances for each unique TCR and UMI combination. The study, taken as a whole, reports: Higher tumor mutation counts went along with higher counts of expanded intratumoral alpha and beta TCRs.

This clonotype is classed as medium-sized (0.01 to 0.1%). What it binds is unknown. The time point denotes: sample taken at primary tumor resection. Whole RNA was taken from tumor, nontumor lung or frozen PBMC; it was then sequenced unsorted. V gave up 3 bases and J gave up 0 bases, with 12 bases separating them. From germline, CDR1 is SGHTA and CDR2 FQGNSA. The CDR3 sequence is 16 residues long. TCRdb processed the 5' RACE reads anew with MiXCR; each CDR3 protein has one entry. The sample includes fewer than 4,000 distinct CDR3 sequences, over 8.5% of them seen just once. This material consisted of lung tumor tissue, taken at surgery. The clonotype was recovered from a male donor with early-stage non-small cell lung cancer. The genes are TRBV7-2 and TRBJ2-1; D ambiguous. The CDR3 loop is CASSFINPSSYNEQFF. Here the CDR3 DNA reads TGTGCCAGCAGCTTCATTAACCCGAGCTCCTACAATGAGCAGTTCTTC.